These 27 T cell receptor beta chains were sequenced from one sample in a study of blood T cell repertoires in COVID-19. TCRdb's table, derived via immunoSEQ multiplex PCR, lists solely in-frame clones and lacks some. Here the sample spans approximately 160,000 clones, about 80% being singletons. Sequencing used peripheral blood. The origin of the receptors is a woman older than 75 with acute or convalescent COVID-19.

Comment on this clone: Because the CDR3's place on the DNA is in doubt, the DNA is left out and the CDR3 is given as listed by TCRdb. This chain uses TRBV21-1 with TRBJ1-1; the table calls TRBD1, which could not be checked here. TRBV21-1 is flagged as a pseudogene. The CDR3 adds up to 19 amino acids, both ends counted. CDR3 amino acids: CASSTFSWGQGSVGTEAFF.

The chain recombines TRBV6-1 with TRBJ1-6, with D possibly matching TRBD1 (6 bases). Germline V lookup: CDR1 MNHNS, CDR2 SASEGT. The germline V and J ends were trimmed by 0 bases and 3 bases, with 15 bases remaining between them. The CDR3 loop spans 18 amino acids. The CDR3 DNA is TGTGCCAGCAGTGAAGCGGGGGCAGGGGAGCTCTATAATTCACCCCTCCACTTT. Translated: CASSEAGAGELYNSPLHF.

The chain recombines TRBV18 with TRBJ2-1, with 13 bases that match TRBD2. CDR1 and CDR2 from the germline V gene are KGHSH and LQKENI. V was clipped by 0 bases and J by 9 bases; unmatched bases: 2. The CDR3 contains 15 residues. The CDR3 coding sequence is TGTGCCAGCTCACCACCCGGACTAGCGGGGGTTGAGCAGTTCTTC. Translating it yields CASSPPGLAGVEQFF.

The V call is TRBV12-3 or TRBV12-4, the J call TRBJ2-5; 8 nucleotides align to TRBD1. This CDR3 is built from 13 residues. With V trimmed by 3 bases and J by 6 bases, 3 bases remained unmatched. The DNA for the CDR3 is TGTGCCAGCAGTTTTGGACAGGGTCAGACCCAGTACTTC. It encodes CASSFGQGQTQYF.

The V call is TRBV29-1, the J call TRBJ1-2, with 9 bases that match TRBD1. Per the germline V gene, CDR1 is SQVTM and CDR2 is ANQGSEA. V was clipped by 8 bases and J by 3 bases; unmatched bases: 19. The CDR3 extends over 17 amino acids. CDR3 region: CSYTALQGAILDYGYTF. Written as DNA, the CDR3 is TGCAGCTATACAGCCTTACAGGGGGCGATTCTTGACTATGGCTACACCTTC.

This clone has only one observation. The chain recombines TRBV9 with TRBJ1-2; 7 nucleotides line up with TRBD1. With 4 bases clipped from V and 8 bases from J, the junction kept 11 bases outside the gene matches. CDR1 SGDLS and CDR2 YYNGEE come from the germline V gene. The CDR3 loop spans 14 amino acids. Here the CDR3 DNA reads TGTGCCAGCAGCCTCGATACAGGGGCGGGGGGCTACACCTTC. The encoded protein is CASSLDTGAGGYTF.

The V call is TRBV30, the J call TRBJ1-5; no firm D call. The CDR3 is made up of 11 amino acids. Germline V gene data show CDR1 as GTSNPN and CDR2 as SVGIG (reference sequence). V shed 2 bases and J shed 9 bases, with 8 bases lying between them. Here the CDR3 DNA reads TGTGCCTGGAGTTATCGCGGGCCCCAGCATTTT. This translates into CAWSYRGPQHF.

The chain has TRBV25-1 and TRBJ2-7; 9 bases map to TRBD1. The CDR3 is 13 amino acids. J was trimmed by 3 bases and V by 6 bases; bases with no gene match: 3. The V gene's germline CDR1 is MGHDK and CDR2 SYGVNS. CDR3 coding DNA: TGTGCCAGCAGAGGACAGGGGAACTACGAGCAGTACTTC. Its protein is CASRGQGNYEQYF.

The chain links TRBV7-3 to TRBJ2-7; TRBD2 matches 8 bases. Germline V gives CDR1 SGHTA, CDR2 FQGTGA. The CDR3 loop spans 14 amino acids. After removal of 5 bases from V and 6 bases from J, the junction contained 9 bases not matched to a gene. The DNA of the CDR3 is TGTGCCAGCAGCACCCGGGGGGGGTCCCCCGAGCAGTACTTC. It is translated as CASSTRGGSPEQYF.

The rearrangement uses TRBV19 and TRBJ1-2; a weak D match, TRBD1 (5 bases). CDR1 is LNHDA and CDR2 is SQIVND in the germline V gene (reference sequence). Trimming removed 3 bases at V and 5 bases at J, with 10 bases between. The CDR3 is 13 residues long. The CDR3 spells CASSMGGVYGYTF. The CDR3 DNA is TGTGCCAGTAGTATGGGGGGAGTGTATGGCTACACCTTC.

The genes are TRBV6-2 or TRBV6-3 and TRBJ2-7, with no clear D. This CDR3 has 15 residues. The V end lost 5 bases, the J end lost 2 bases, and 16 bases lay between the germline ends. The germline V gene has CDR1 MNHEY and CDR2 SVGEGT. The DNA for the CDR3 is TGTGCCAGCAGTCAAGAGTGGGCTCGTACCTACGAGCAGTACTTC. Encoded protein: CASSQEWARTYEQYF.

The chain joins TRBV6-2 or TRBV6-3 to TRBJ1-2, with D unresolved. There are 14 residues in the CDR3. Per the germline V gene, CDR1 is MNHEY and CDR2 is SVGEGT. The V end was cut by 0 bases, the J end by 4 bases, with 9 bases between. The CDR3 protein is CASSYSEVFYGYTF. In DNA form, the CDR3 reads TGTGCCAGCAGTTACTCGGAGGTATTCTATGGCTACACCTTC.

J is TRBJ1-6 and V is TRBV10-3; 7 bases line up with TRBD1. This CDR3 region has 12 residues. J was trimmed by 10 bases and V by 6 bases; bases with no gene match: 3. Germline assignment: CDR1 ENHRY and CDR2 SYGVKD. CDR3 sequence reads: CAIRTGESPLHF. CDR3 bases: TGTGCCATCAGAACAGGGGAATCACCCCTCCACTTT.

The chain uses TRBV11-2 and TRBJ1-6, with a weak D call TRBD1 (6 bases). CDR1 is SGHAT, CDR2 FQNNGV, per germline. The length of the CDR3 is 13 residues. V lost 5 bases and J 8 bases, leaving 10 bases between the germline ends. The CDR3 is CASSGQSYSPLHF. The CDR3 DNA reads TGTGCCAGCAGCGGACAGAGTTATTCACCCCTCCACTTT. The whole variable domain, remainder taken from reference TRBV11-2 and TRBJ1-6, is EAGVAQSPRYKIIEKRQSVAFWCNPISGHATLYWYQQILGQGPKLLIQFQNNGVVDDSQLPKDRFSAERLKGVDSTLKIQPAKLEDSAVYLCASSGQSYSPLHFGNGTRLTVT.

The chain combines TRBV6-5 with TRBJ2-7; TRBD2 aligns across 10 bases. Germline V gives CDR1 MNHEY, CDR2 SVGAGI. The V and J ends lost 6 bases and 6 bases, in that order; junction bases with no gene match: 5. The CDR3 length is 13 residues. The CDR3: CASRVSGGSEQYF. CDR3 nucleotide sequence: TGTGCCAGCAGGGTTAGCGGGGGGTCCGAGCAGTACTTC.

This chain uses TRBV19 with TRBJ2-3; TRBD1 matches 10 bases. The CDR3 runs 17 residues. V shed 10 bases and J 1 base; nucleotides not matched to a gene: 14. CDR1 is LNHDA, CDR2 SQIVND, per germline (reference sequence). In nucleotides, the CDR3 is TGTGCCACCTCCCACTACAGGGGGACAGGGGGCACAGATACGCAGTATTTT. Translating it yields CATSHYRGTGGTDTQYF.

The chain is built from TRBV5-4 and TRBJ1-2, with 7 bases aligning to TRBD1. V lost 4 bases to trimming and J lost 4 bases; unmatched junction nucleotides: 7. The CDR3 has 14 residues. CDR1 SGHNT and CDR2 YYREEE come from the germline V gene (reference sequence). CDR3 DNA sequence: TGTGCCAGCAGCAAAATGGACAGGACCTATGGCTACACCTTC. Translating it yields CASSKMDRTYGYTF.

The V and J genes are TRBV5-1 and TRBJ2-1; maybe TRBD1 (5 bases). The CDR3 consists of 14 residues. The germline V gene has CDR1 SGHRS and CDR2 YFSETQ. V gave up 0 bases and J gave up 9 bases, with 13 bases separating them. The CDR3 nucleotides are TGCGCCAGCAGCTTGGGTCGGCAGGGCGGTGAGCAGTTCTTC. It translates to CASSLGRQGGEQFF.

The chain's CDR3 is CASSEIRGVPAEAFF. CDR3 in DNA: TGTGCCAGCAGCGAAATTCGGGGGGTACCCGCTGAAGCTTTCTTT. The chain employs TRBV5-4 and TRBJ1-1; D is perhaps TRBD1 (5 bases). V was pared by 4 bases and J by 6 bases, with 19 bases between. Looked up from germline, CDR1 is SGHNT and CDR2 is YYREEE (reference sequence). The CDR3 is made up of 15 amino acids.

The chain carries TRBV6-2 or TRBV6-3 and TRBJ2-5, with D possibly being TRBD2 (6 bases). The germline gives CDR1 MNHEY, CDR2 SVGEGT. This CDR3 is built from 14 residues. V lost 5 bases, J lost 4 bases, and 14 bases lay in between. In DNA form, the CDR3 reads TGTGCCAGCAGTGCCCGACTAGGCGCAGAGACCCAGTACTTC. Residues: CASSARLGAETQYF.

This chain links TRBV5-1 with TRBJ1-6; maybe TRBD1 (5 bases). Germline V lookup: CDR1 SGHRS, CDR2 YFSETQ. V lost 0 bases and J 9 bases, leaving 13 bases between the germline ends. This CDR3 region has 15 residues. DNA for the CDR3: TGCGCCAGCAGCTTGGAGGAGGGGTCCGGTTCACCCCTCCACTTT. Protein: CASSLEEGSGSPLHF.

This clone was found a few times. V usage is TRBV11-2 and J usage is TRBJ2-7; TRBD2 might be the D (6 bases). The CDR3 extends over 14 amino acids. The V end was cut by 5 bases, the J end by 1 base, with 12 bases between. Germline-derived CDR1 and CDR2 are SGHAT and FQNNGV. CDR3 in DNA: TGTGCCAGCAGCCGAAGACTAGATTCCTACGAGCAGTACTTC. Its translation: CASSRRLDSYEQYF.

The V call is TRBV4-3, the J call TRBJ2-7; 9 bases match TRBD2. The V segment lost 0 bases and the J segment 5 bases; nucleotides outside the gene matches: 11. The CDR3 contains 17 residues. CDR1 LGHNA and CDR2 YSLEER come from the germline V gene. The DNA of the CDR3 is TGCGCCAGCAGCCAAGATGTGATAGCGGGGGTGATAGACGAGCAGTACTTC. It encodes CASSQDVIAGVIDEQYF.

The rearrangement uses TRBV10-2 and TRBJ2-7; TRBD2 matches 12 bases. The CDR3 contains 15 residues. V gave up 6 bases and J gave up 0 bases; unmatched junction bases: 3. The germline V gene encodes CDR1 WSHSY and CDR2 SAAADI. CDR3 sequence (DNA): TGCGCCAGCAGCGCTAGCGGGAGGGCCTCCTACGAGCAGTACTTC. It encodes CASSASGRASYEQYF.

This chain uses TRBV29-1 with TRBJ1-1, with 9 nucleotides matching TRBD1. This CDR3 is 15 amino acids long. Per germline, CDR1 SQVTM and CDR2 ANQGSEA. The trim removed 7 bases at V and 2 bases at J, leaving 11 bases unmatched. CDR3 sequence reads: CSALGTGGPNTEAFF. CDR3 coding DNA: TGCAGCGCGTTGGGAACAGGGGGCCCCAACACTGAAGCTTTCTTT.

V is TRBV12-3 or TRBV12-4 and J is TRBJ1-1; the D gene is possibly TRBD1 (6 bases). The CDR3 consists of 13 residues. V lost 4 bases and J 5 bases, leaving 11 bases between the germline ends. The CDR3 DNA sequence: TGTGCCAGCAGTTCAATACAGGGAACTGAAGCTTTCTTT. This encodes CASSSIQGTEAFF.

The chain combines TRBV9 with TRBJ2-7; TRBD2 matches 9 bases. CDR3 length: 14 amino acids. Germline CDR1 is SGDLS and CDR2 is YYNGEE. V dropped 0 bases and J dropped 3; count of bases not matched to a gene: 1. CDR3 nucleotide sequence: TGTGCCAGCAGCGTAGCTAGCGGGGACTACGAGCAGTACTTC. Amino acid sequence: CASSVASGDYEQYF. Combining the CDR3 with reference TRBV9 and TRBJ2-7 gives the whole variable domain DSGVTQTPKHLITATGQRVTLRCSPRSGDLSVYWYQQSLDQGLQFLIQYYNGEERAKGNILERFSAQQFPDLHSELNLSSLELGDSALYFCASSVASGDYEQYFGPGTRLTVT.